This T cell receptor (beta chain) was identified during a study of identical twins. Germline V gives CDR1 SGHRS, CDR2 YFSETQ. Unmatched junction bases numbered 5, after V lost 4 bases and J lost 5 bases. The CDR3 sequence is 15 residues long. MiXCR, run by TCRdb on the 5' RACE reads, gives a single entry per CDR3 protein. Found here are about 530,000 distinct CDR3 sequences, about 16% of them singletons; the top ten hold nearly 0.45%. This sample also belongs to another study, concerning yellow fever vaccine responses in identical twins.

The clonotype originates from a young woman in good health. Sequenced: CD4+ T cells sorted from blood. The chain links TRBV5-1 to TRBJ2-2; TRBD1 aligns across 10 bases. The CDR3 DNA follows: TGCGCCAGCAGCACTCGGGACAGGGGTACCGGGGAGCTGTTTTTT. It specifies CASSTRDRGTGELFF.